The present T cell receptor beta chain was sequenced within a study of T-cell memory formation after mild COVID-19. Points from the study as a whole: Researchers found some responding clones in pre-infection memory, a sign that cross-reactive memory joined.

TCRdb used MiXCR to reprocess the 5' RACE reads, holding one entry per CDR3 protein. The sample holds over 45,000 distinct CDR3 sequences, approximately 9% seen once. This clonotype was detected ten times or more. Its antigen remains unidentified. The CDR3 spans 16 residues. Unmatched junction bases numbered 9, after V lost 1 base and J lost 4 bases. Per germline, CDR1 DFQATT and CDR2 SNEGSKA (reference sequence). This receptor was obtained from an adult woman who had mild COVID-19 (a few samples of this study predate the infection). Cell type and time point are not known. Material: PBMCs or a T cell subset sorted from them (not recorded which). The chain carries TRBV20-1 and TRBJ1-1; 10 bases map to TRBD1. CDR3 sequence (DNA): TGCAGTGCTAGAGCCCGGGACAGGGGATGGAGCACTGAAGCTTTCTTT. Its protein product is CSARARDRGWSTEAFF.